Each of the 6 T cell receptor beta chains below was sequenced from the same sample in a study of T cells in Graves' hyperthyroidism and ophthalmopathy. The TCR beta CDR3 regions underwent amplification using RNA transcripts as the source. HTBI primers drove first-round RT-PCR of the TCR CDR3. TCRdb recomputed calls from the multiplex PCR reads with MiXCR, one row per CDR3 protein. The sample includes some 690,000 distinct CDR3 sequences, roughly 17% of them seen just once. Input material: blood. The receptor set was obtained from a man aged 50 to 59 with Graves' hyperthyroidism.

This clonotype was seen ten or more times. This sequence joins TRBV24-1 and TRBJ1-2; D is ambiguous. The CDR3 extends over 15 amino acids. V lost 3 bases, J lost 8 bases, and 18 bases lay in between. Per the germline V gene, CDR1 is KGHDR and CDR2 is SFDVKD. In DNA, the CDR3 is TGTGCCACCAGTGATGCCTCCGGAACCGGCGACGGCTACACCTTC. This sequence encodes CATSDASGTGDGYTF.

This clonotype was found many times. This chain's CDR3 is CAIVQGANTGELFF. The CDR3 region has the DNA TGTGCCATAGTACAGGGGGCGAACACCGGGGAGCTGTTTTTT. The J gene is TRBJ2-2, the V gene TRBV12-3 or TRBV12-4, with 8 nucleotides matching TRBD1. Germline trimming cut 10 bases from V and 0 bases from J; bases unmatched to any gene: 4. This CDR3 region has 14 residues.

There are a few counts of this clonotype. This rearrangement joins TRBV2 to TRBJ2-5, with D perhaps assigned TRBD1 or TRBD2 (5 bases each). Germline-derived CDR1 and CDR2 are SNHLY and FYNNEI. CDR3 length equals 15 residues. Trimming removed 1 base from V and 5 bases from J, with 14 bases in between. The CDR3 loop is CASSEGDGGVETQYF. The CDR3 nucleotides are TGTGCCAGCAGTGAAGGGGATGGGGGTGTGGAGACCCAGTACTTC.

As regards this clonotype: A read error may be the cause here, since a much bigger clone is one base away. CDR3 in DNA: TGTGCCAGCAGGCAAACGGGACAGACAGGGGGAAACACCATATATTTT. As protein: CASRQTGQTGGNTIYF. This sequence joins TRBV7-8 and TRBJ1-3; 7 nucleotides agree with TRBD1. The V gene end was trimmed by 6 bases and the J gene end by 4 bases; junction bases not matched to a gene: 12. CDR3 length: 16 amino acids. In germline, CDR1 is SGHVS, CDR2 FQNEAQ.

This clonotype came up many times. The rearrangement uses TRBV6-2 or TRBV6-3 and TRBJ1-1, with D maybe TRBD1 (5 bases). Germline V gives CDR1 MNHEY, CDR2 SVGEGT. The germline V and J ends were trimmed by 7 bases and 1 base, with 10 bases remaining between them. This CDR3 comprises 13 residues. The CDR3 bases are TGTGCCAGCACGGATGGGGGGAACACTGAAGCTTTCTTT. It yields the protein CASTDGGNTEAFF.

The chain recombines TRBV11-2 with TRBJ2-6, with unresolved D. Germline CDR1 and CDR2: SGHAT and FQNNGV. This CDR3 comprises 17 residues. The germline V and J ends were trimmed by 0 bases and 0 bases, with 9 bases remaining between them. CDR3: CASSLDSTRSGANVLTF. The CDR3 DNA reads as TGTGCCAGCAGCTTAGACTCTACGCGCTCTGGGGCCAACGTCCTGACTTTC.